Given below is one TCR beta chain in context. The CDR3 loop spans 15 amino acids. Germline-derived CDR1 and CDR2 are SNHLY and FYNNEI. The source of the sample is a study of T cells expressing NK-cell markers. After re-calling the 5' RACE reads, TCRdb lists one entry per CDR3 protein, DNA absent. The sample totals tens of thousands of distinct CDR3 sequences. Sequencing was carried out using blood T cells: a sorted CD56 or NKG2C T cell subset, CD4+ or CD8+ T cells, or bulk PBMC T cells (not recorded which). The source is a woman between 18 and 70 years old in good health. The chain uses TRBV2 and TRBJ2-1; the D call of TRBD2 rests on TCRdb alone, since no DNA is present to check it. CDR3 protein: CASSEGEGAYNEQFF.